This TCR beta chain originates from a study of blood T cell repertoires in COVID-19 (dated by TCRdb to about 2020). As for the study more broadly: Collaborator samples came from the United States, Italy and Spain and covered acute and convalescent phases of COVID-19. The repertoires were released in a freely available public database intended as a resource for research on the immune response to SARS-CoV-2. Where available, HLA class I and class II types were taken from metadata supplied by the sample provider and were not determined by assay-based typing. The prospective study material was composed of cDNA or gDNA derived from T cells, B-cell-depleted T cells, or PBMCs. Nearly every sample came with metadata listing a de-identified subject ID, COVID-19 status, age in years and sex. The dataset comprised deeply sampled blood TCRbeta repertoires from subjects exposed to, actively infected with, or recovered from COVID-19. The samples were drawn from two sources: the first 160 participants of the ongoing ImmuneRACE study, and over 950 subjects contributed by 6 global collaborators.

The immunoSEQ Assay, a bias-controlled multiplex PCR, was used to amplify TCRbeta CDR3 regions from genomic DNA. Regarding the original processing steps: Nucleated cell counts per sample were estimated from amplification of reference gene primers within the assay. Sequence reads were collapsed and filtered to measure the absolute abundance of every unique TCRbeta CDR3 rearrangement. For each sample, productive Simpson clonality was calculated by taking the square root of Simpson's diversity index across productive rearrangements. Imported from immuneACCESS, the table was reduced by TCRdb to in-frame sequences with V and J called. These copies leave out some clones; in studies compared against another copy, an unresolved V gene accounts for under half, and the cause of the remainder is not known. That table furnishes V, J and clone size, whereas the DNA furnished D and trimming. The sample contains under 200,000 clones, about 83% of them found a single time. Approximately 10% of the sample rests with the top ten.

The CDR3, cysteine through phenylalanine, is 15 amino acids long. Only the CDR3 region is kept as DNA, spanning 45 bases read in frame from base 1. Trimming removed 5 bases from V and 2 bases from J, leaving 15 bases between the germline ends. Via the germline V gene (reference sequence), CDR1 is SEHNR and CDR2 FQNEAQ. This clone was counted between two and nine times. It lacks a known antigen. Qualities for individual bases were not recorded, and no much larger clone is one base off. Findings and caveats that apply to the study as a whole: How much clinical and demographic metadata was included differed by source and by participant, and the metadata was provided uncurated.

In Seattle, one collaborating source enrolled patients while the infection was active and tracked those patients longitudinally over the course of disease. Whole blood was collected in K2EDTA tubes by collaborating institutions according to the institutions' own protocols. For TCRbeta analysis, collaborator samples were shipped as frozen whole blood, as isolated PBMCs, or as DNA extracted from either sample type. The receptor chain draws on TRBV7-9 and TRBJ1-1; the D gene cannot be resolved reliably. The sequence was obtained from a woman aged 70 to 79 with COVID-19, enrolled during active disease. Sequencing used peripheral blood. Here the CDR3 is given as CASSPLGGSNTEAFF. The DNA sequence is given as TGTGCCAGCAGCCCCCTAGGAGGGAGTAACACTGAAGCTTTCTTT.